In its sample, the clone carrying this T cell receptor beta chain ranks as medium-sized (0.01 to 0.1%). The target antigen is unknown. A primer in the constant region served to generate TCR beta cDNA from 500 ng of total RNA. Researchers made the TCR beta libraries by running three nested multiplex PCR rounds with slightly modified ARM-PCR. A C-beta reverse primer was combined with TRBV1-TRBV30 forward primers in the first two PCR rounds, and each round had approximately 9 cycles. TCRdb independently ran MiXCR on the multiplex PCR reads; one entry per CDR3 protein. The sample yields about 200,000 distinct CDR3 sequences, less than 65% seen once. They got blood RNA out of unsorted whole blood and also pulled out germline DNA. Trimming removed 6 bases from V and 2 bases from J, with 13 bases in between. Looked up from germline, CDR1 is SGHAT and CDR2 is FQNNGV. The CDR3 has 14 residues. The data stem from a study of tumor-infiltrating lymphocytes in primary liver carcinoma. The wider study: Surgical resection was the treatment these patients received for primary liver carcinoma. Sequencing of the samples generated roughly 3.65 to 8 million productive TCRbeta reads, with similar yields across tissue types.

General study points: Tumor samples exhibited a significantly greater top-250-clone fraction than blood samples (p = 0.039).

This rearrangement joins TRBV11-2 to TRBJ2-5; the D gene could be TRBD1 or TRBD2 (5 bases each). The sequencing sample was made of peripheral blood. This receptor was identified in a woman aged 55-69 years with primary liver carcinoma and hepatitis B virus infection. The CDR3 DNA reads as TGTGCCAGCAGGGCAGGAGAGGGGCAAGAGACCCAGTACTTC. Residues: CASRAGEGQETQYF. Based on the CDR3 plus reference TRBV11-2 and TRBJ2-5, the full variable domain is EAGVAQSPRYKIIEKRQSVAFWCNPISGHATLYWYQQILGQGPKLLIQFQNNGVVDDSQLPKDRFSAERLKGVDSTLKIQPAKLEDSAVYLCASRAGEGQETQYFGPGTRLLVL.